These 8 T cell receptor beta chains were sequenced from one sample in a study of T cells in Graves' hyperthyroidism and ophthalmopathy. TCR beta CDR3 regions were amplified from RNA. HTBI primers were used for first-round RT-PCR of the TCR CDR3. TCRdb itself ran the multiplex PCR reads through MiXCR, one entry per CDR3 protein. The table records 500,000 to 600,000 distinct CDR3 sequences, 35% to 50% of them present only once. The source material was peripheral blood or thyroid tissue (not recorded which). The receptors here all came from an adult woman with Graves' disease, either hyperthyroidism or ophthalmopathy (not recorded which).

As for this clonotype: A read error is possible here, since a much larger clone lies one base away. This chain connects TRBV4-1 to TRBJ1-1; a possible D gene is TRBD1 (5 bases). CDR1 MGHRA and CDR2 YSYEKL come from the germline V gene. The CDR3 is made up of 14 amino acids. Trimming took 0 bases from V and 9 from J, leaving 14 bases between them. CDR3 in amino acids: CASSQDDGAAKAFF. The CDR3 DNA is TGCGCCAGCAGCCAAGATGACGGGGCGGCTAAAGCTTTCTTT.

For this clonotype: This may be a read error, as it is one base from a much larger clone. This chain links TRBV10-3 with TRBJ2-5, with unresolved D. V lost 2 bases and J 3 bases, leaving 7 bases between the germline ends. Germline CDR1 is ENHRY and CDR2 is SYGVKD. The CDR3 loop spans 13 amino acids. The CDR3 nucleotides are TGTGCCATCAGTGAGGAGGTAGAAGAGACCCAGTACTTC. As protein: CAISEEVEETQYF.

This clonotype was recorded at least ten times. This chain joins TRBV4-1 and TRBJ1-5, with 8 positions matching TRBD1. Germline V lookup: CDR1 MGHRA, CDR2 YSYEKL. The CDR3 spans 13 residues. J gave up 8 bases and V 5 bases, and 5 bases lay outside the gene matches. The CDR3 DNA follows: TGCGCCAGCAGCGAACAGGGGGGCAAGCCCCAGCATTTT. It encodes CASSEQGGKPQHF.

The rearrangement joins TRBV20-1 to TRBJ2-5; D perhaps matches TRBD2 (5 bases). The CDR3 is 10 amino acids. CDR1 DFQATT and CDR2 SNEGSKA come from the germline V gene (reference sequence). The CDR3 reads CSGGPETQYF. The CDR3 DNA reads TGCAGCGGCGGGCCGGAGACCCAGTACTTC.

In this sample, this clonotype turned up a few times. This chain links TRBV29-1 with TRBJ1-2, with 7 nucleotides matching TRBD1. The junction had 6 bases not matched to a gene; V was cut back by 6 bases and J by 5 bases. This CDR3 contains 12 residues. CDR1 and CDR2 from the germline V gene are SQVTM and ANQGSEA. In DNA form, the CDR3 reads TGCAGCGTCGCGACGGGACAGTATGGCTACACCTTC. Translating gives CSVATGQYGYTF.

This clonotype was counted only a few times. This chain joins TRBV18 and TRBJ1-1; possible D gene TRBD1, 5 bases. The CDR3 is 14 residues long. Germline V gene sequence: CDR1 KGHSH, CDR2 LQKENI. V lost 3 bases, J lost 7 bases, and 15 bases lay in between. The CDR3 spells CASSPTRGRVEAFF. The CDR3 DNA reads as TGTGCCAGCTCACCCACACGGGGACGGGTTGAAGCTTTCTTT.

Details on this clonotype: The CDR3 carries no conserved terminal phenylalanine or tryptophan, so it likely arises from a read error. This chain connects TRBV20-1 to TRBJ1-1, with D unresolved. The germline V gene encodes CDR1 DFQATT and CDR2 SNEGSKA (reference sequence). The CDR3 is made up of 18 amino acids. Trimming removed 3 bases from V and 1 base from J, with 24 bases in between. CDR3 in DNA: TGCAGTGCTAGTAATTGGCAGGACCACCCCAGTAGGAACACTGAAGCTTTCTCT. It codes for CSASNWQDHPSRNTEAFS.

The table lists this clonotype with many counts. The chain carries TRBV5-1 and TRBJ2-5; possible D gene TRBD1, 6 bases. The CDR3 runs to 16 residues. CDR1 and CDR2 (germline): SGHRS, YFSETQ. The V gene lost 1 base and the J gene lost 2 bases, with 15 bases spanning the gap. In DNA, the CDR3 is TGCGCCAGCAGCTTGTTCCCAGGGGTGAAACAAGAGACCCAGTACTTC. This sequence encodes CASSLFPGVKQETQYF. Full variable domain (remainder filled in from reference TRBV5-1 and TRBJ2-5): KAGVTQTPRYLIKTRGQQVTLSCSPISGHRSVSWYQQTPGQGLQFLFEYFSETQRNKGNFPGRFSGRQFSNSRSEMNVSTLELGDSALYLCASSLFPGVKQETQYFGPGTRLLVL.